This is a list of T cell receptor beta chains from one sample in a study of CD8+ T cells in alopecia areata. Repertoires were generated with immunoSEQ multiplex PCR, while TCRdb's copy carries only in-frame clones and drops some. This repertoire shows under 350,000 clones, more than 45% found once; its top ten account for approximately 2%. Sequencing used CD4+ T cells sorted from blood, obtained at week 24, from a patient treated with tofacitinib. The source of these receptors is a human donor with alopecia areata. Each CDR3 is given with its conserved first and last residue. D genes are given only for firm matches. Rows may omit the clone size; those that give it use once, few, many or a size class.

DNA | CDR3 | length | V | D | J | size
TGTGCCTGGAGTCCAGGAGGGAACACTGAAGCTTTCTTT | CAWSPGGNTEAFF | 13 | TRBV30 | . | TRBJ1-1 | .
TGTGCCAGCAGAGCCGGAACTAACTCTATCACAGATACGCAGTATTTT | CASRAGTNSITDTQYF | 16 | TRBV7-2 | . | TRBJ2-3 | .
TGTGCCAGCAGTGGGGTAGCGGGGGGTTACAATGAGCAGTTCTTC | CASSGVAGGYNEQFF | 15 | TRBV25-1 | TRBD2 | TRBJ2-1 | .
TGTGCCAGTAAAACGATTGGGGACTACGAGCAGTACTTC | CASKTIGDYEQYF | 13 | TRBV19 | . | TRBJ2-7 | few
TGTGCCAGCAGCAAAGAAGGCGTGTCTAGCGGGGACTACGAGCAGTACTTC | CASSKEGVSSGDYEQYF | 17 | TRBV21-1 | . | TRBJ2-7 | few
TGCGCCAGCAGCCAGACCCTGGGTAGCCAGTACTTC | CASSQTLGSQYF | 12 | TRBV4-1 | . | TRBJ2-5 | .
TGTGCCAGCAGCCTACGCGCCGGGGGCTACACCTTC | CASSLRAGGYTF | 12 | TRBV5-4 | . | TRBJ1-2 | .
TGCAGCGTTGGTTCCACGCATGGAGATACGCAGTATTTT | CSVGSTHGDTQYF | 13 | TRBV29-1 | . | TRBJ2-3 | few
TGTGCCAGCAGCGTAGGAGTCCGACAGGGGGCAAACACTGAAGCTTTCTTT | CASSVGVRQGANTEAFF | 17 | TRBV9 | TRBD1 | TRBJ1-1 | .
TGCAGCGTTGTCAATCCGGTACTAGCGGGGGGCACCGGGGAGCTGTTTTTT | CSVVNPVLAGGTGELFF | 17 | TRBV29-1 | TRBD2 | TRBJ2-2 | .
TGCGCCAGCAGCCCGGGGGGTGGCTACGAGCAGTACTTC | CASSPGGGYEQYF | 13 | TRBV5-1 | TRBD2 | TRBJ2-7 | .
TGTGCCAGGAGTCAAGGGGCGAGGGAAGCTTTCTTT | CARSQGAREAFF | 12 | TRBV2 | . | TRBJ1-1 | .
TGTGCCATCAATCTTAATTGGGACACTGAAGCTTTCTTT | CAINLNWDTEAFF | 13 | TRBV7-9 | . | TRBJ1-1 | few
TGCGCCAGCAGCCCACCCCCGGGACAGGCCCCAGGAAGGAGGGAGCAGTACTTC | CASSPPPGQAPGRREQYF | 18 | TRBV5-1 | TRBD1 | TRBJ2-7 | .
TGTGCCAGCCAAACAGGGAACTATAATTCACCCCTCCACTTT | CASQTGNYNSPLHF | 14 | TRBV11-2 | . | TRBJ1-6 | .
TGCGCCAGCAGCTTGGGCGGGGACATCGCAGATACGCAGTATTTT | CASSLGGDIADTQYF | 15 | TRBV5-1 | . | TRBJ2-3 | few
TGTGCCAGCAGCTTAGCCGGGTCTGGGACCCAGTACTTC | CASSLAGSGTQYF | 13 | TRBV7-9 | . | TRBJ2-5 | .
TGTGCCAGCAGCTTAATCCTGGGCGGGGGAGAGACCCAGTACTTC | CASSLILGGGETQYF | 15 | TRBV7-2 | TRBD2 | TRBJ2-5 | .
TGCGCCAGCAGCCAACACAGGGACTATGGCTACACCTTC | CASSQHRDYGYTF | 13 | TRBV4-3 | . | TRBJ1-2 | .
TGTGCCAGCAGCTTAGATATGCTAGCGGGGGGCGGCGAGCAGTACTTC | CASSLDMLAGGGEQYF | 16 | TRBV7-2 | TRBD2 | TRBJ2-7 | .
TGCAGCGTTGTACCGCAGCGGGGGGGCTACGAGCAGTACTTC | CSVVPQRGGYEQYF | 14 | TRBV29-1 | TRBD2 | TRBJ2-7 | few
TGTGCCAGCAGTTCGACAGGGAAATCAAACGAGCAGTACTTC | CASSSTGKSNEQYF | 14 | TRBV27 | TRBD1 | TRBJ2-7 | .
TGCAGCGTTGAAGGTCACAACTACAATGAGCAGTTCTTC | CSVEGHNYNEQFF | 13 | TRBV29-1 | . | TRBJ2-1 | .
TGTGCCTGGAGTCCCCCCCGGTACACTGAAGCTTTCTTT | CAWSPPRYTEAFF | 13 | TRBV30 | . | TRBJ1-1 | .
TGCAGCGTTGGCGGGACAGGGGGGCACGAGCAGTACTTC | CSVGGTGGHEQYF | 13 | TRBV29-1 | TRBD1 | TRBJ2-7 | .
TGCAGTGCTCGAAGTCAGGAGACCCAGTACTTC | CSARSQETQYF | 11 | TRBV20-1 | . | TRBJ2-5 | .
TGCAGCGTTGAAGATCAGGGGGCAGGGTATGGCTACACCTTC | CSVEDQGAGYGYTF | 14 | TRBV29-1 | TRBD1 | TRBJ1-2 | few
TGCAGCGTTGAGGAGGGGCTAGCCAGCAATGAGCAGTTCTTC | CSVEEGLASNEQFF | 14 | TRBV29-1 | . | TRBJ2-1 | .
TGCGCCAGCAGCTCCGGTGGGACGACCGGGGAGCTGTTTTTT | CASSSGGTTGELFF | 14 | TRBV5-1 | . | TRBJ2-2 | .
TGTGCCAGTAGTAGACGAACAGGGGTGGCCTACGAGCAGTACTTC | CASSRRTGVAYEQYF | 15 | TRBV19 | TRBD1 | TRBJ2-7 | .
TGCGCCAGCAGCCAAGATCGAGAGCTTTGGCGGGGCCAAAAAGAGACCCAGTACTTC | CASSQDRELWRGQKETQYF | 19 | TRBV4-3 | . | TRBJ2-5 | .
TGTGCCAGCAGGCACGCCGACAGGGGCACTGAAGCTTTCTTT | CASRHADRGTEAFF | 14 | TRBV27 | TRBD1 | TRBJ1-1 | .
TGTGCCAGCACCCTACTCGCGGGGACTAACTATGGCTACACCTTC | CASTLLAGTNYGYTF | 15 | TRBV28 | . | TRBJ1-2 | .